This paragraph reports one T cell receptor beta chain. Its antigen remains unknown. V was pared by 6 bases and J by 2 bases, with 13 bases of the junction left unmatched. Germline values: CDR1 MNHEY, CDR2 SMNVEV (reference sequence). The CDR3 sequence is 17 residues long. The sample originates from a study of blood T cells in healthy people across ages. Together with a sample-barcoded 5' primer, a J-beta primer mix was included in a second PCR lasting roughly 6 to 12 cycles. Each cDNA molecule received a tag from a template-switch adaptor that had 12 random nucleotides. Paired-end reads containing CDR3 totaled no fewer than 3 million for each sample. TCRdb reprocessed the 5' RACE reads via MiXCR and lists one record per CDR3 protein. The table records about 1,000,000 distinct CDR3 sequences, under 55% of them present only once. Findings of the study overall: From one million sequenced T cells, diversity estimates were lower bounds.

Specimen: blood. This chain connects TRBV27 to TRBJ2-1; 7 bases are shared with TRBD2. The source of this sequence is a woman aged 55-69 years in good health. This CDR3 is CASRGLREGKTYNEQFF. The CDR3 coding sequence is TGTGCCAGCAGGGGACTTAGGGAGGGGAAAACCTACAATGAGCAGTTCTTC.